The 27 T cell receptor beta chains reported below all come from one sample, sequenced in a study of blood T cell repertoires in COVID-19 (TCRdb year 2020). Receptor libraries were prepared by the immunoSEQ multiplex PCR assay. TCRdb re-hosts the immuneACCESS table, in-frame sequences only. Its copies lack some clones; in the studies checked, an unresolved V gene accounts for under half of them, and the cause for the rest is not known. This sample gives under 15,000 clones in total; around four fifths of them show up just once. The top ten hold 40% to 45% of the sample. Material: peripheral blood. These receptors came from a woman of 80 years or more with acute or convalescent COVID-19.

J is TRBJ1-4 and V is TRBV4-3; D not resolved. The CDR3 sequence is 16 residues long. Trimming cost V 3 bases and J 8 bases, with 19 bases left between them. The germline gives CDR1 LGHNA, CDR2 YSLEER. CDR3 DNA: TGCGCCAGCAGCCAGGCCTTGGGAGCTCACGGGGAAAAACTGTTTTTT. Encoded protein: CASSQALGAHGEKLFF.

The chain recombines TRBV19 with TRBJ2-5; perhaps TRBD1 as D (5 bases). The V gene's germline CDR1 is LNHDA and CDR2 SQIVND (reference sequence). The V end lost 5 bases, the J end lost 3 bases, and 13 bases lay between the germline ends. The CDR3 has 14 residues. CDR3: CASSPRLGEETQYF. The DNA of the CDR3 is TGTGCCAGTAGTCCGCGGCTAGGGGAAGAGACCCAGTACTTC.

This sequence joins TRBV16 and TRBJ2-1; the match to TRBD2 covers 8 bases. With 4 bases clipped from V and 3 bases from J, the junction kept 8 bases outside the gene matches. CDR1 is KGHSY and CDR2 is FQNENV in the germline V gene. This CDR3 has 16 amino acids. CDR3 loop: CASSRGQRGNYNEQFF. The CDR3, as DNA: TGTGCCAGCAGCCGCGGCCAGCGGGGGAACTACAATGAGCAGTTCTTC. Supplemented by reference TRBV16 and TRBJ2-1, the full variable domain reads GEEVAQTPKHLVRGEGQKAKLYCAPIKGHSYVFWYQQVLKNEFKFLISFQNENVFDETGMPKERFSAKCLPNSPCSLEIQATKLEDSAVYFCASSRGQRGNYNEQFFGPGTRLTVL.

The chain joins TRBV7-9 to TRBJ1-4; 9 positions agree with TRBD1. The CDR3 loop spans 15 amino acids. Germline loops: CDR1 SEHNR, CDR2 FQNEAQ (reference sequence). With V trimmed by 5 bases and J by 3 bases, 4 bases remained unmatched. CDR3 coding DNA: TGTGCCAGCAGCGCAAGACAGGGGGCTAATGAAAAACTGTTTTTT. This gives the protein CASSARQGANEKLFF.

V and J are TRBV28 and TRBJ2-2; 7 bases are shared with TRBD1. Looked up from germline, CDR1 is MDHEN and CDR2 is SYDVKM. The CDR3 runs 14 residues. With 8 bases clipped from V and 0 bases from J, the junction kept 3 bases outside the gene matches. For the CDR3, the DNA is TGTGCCAGCGGGGACAGTGCGAACACCGGGGAGCTGTTTTTT. Translated, it gives CASGDSANTGELFF.

The gene calls are TRBV28 and TRBJ1-2; 7 nucleotides agree with TRBD1. Germline CDR1 is MDHEN and CDR2 is SYDVKM. The CDR3 loop spans 15 amino acids. Trimming cost V 6 bases and J 2 bases; bases outside gene matches: 9. CDR3 region: CASSSTGQENYGYTF. CDR3 DNA: TGTGCCAGCAGCAGCACCGGACAGGAAAACTATGGCTACACCTTC.

The chain has TRBV2 and TRBJ2-7; 9 positions match TRBD1. CDR1 is SNHLY, CDR2 FYNNEI, per germline. This CDR3 region has 14 residues. V shed 11 bases, J shed 2 bases, and the junction held 10 bases outside the gene matches. DNA for the CDR3: TGTGCCGGAAACAGGGGGCCCCTTCCCTACGAGCAGTACTTC. This codes for CAGNRGPLPYEQYF.

The chain uses TRBV12-3 or TRBV12-4 and TRBJ1-1; D is undetermined. The CDR3 is made up of 13 amino acids. Trimming removed 3 bases from V and 1 base from J, with 6 bases in between. In DNA form, the CDR3 reads TGTGCCAGCAGTTTGCGAACGAACACTGAAGCTTTCTTT. Protein: CASSLRTNTEAFF.

A few counts support this clone. V usage is TRBV19 and J usage is TRBJ1-2; tentatively, D is TRBD1 (6 bases). This CDR3 comprises 14 residues. The germline V gene encodes CDR1 LNHDA and CDR2 SQIVND (reference sequence). Trimming cost V 5 bases and J 8 bases, with 18 bases left between them. CDR3 region: CASSETGTLRGYTF. The DNA of the CDR3 is TGTGCCAGTAGTGAAACCGGGACACTAAGGGGCTACACCTTC.

This chain uses TRBV11-3 with TRBJ2-2; 10 nucleotides line up with TRBD1. V dropped 3 bases and J dropped 4; count of bases not matched to a gene: 5. The CDR3 covers 16 residues. Looked up from germline, CDR1 is SGHNT and CDR2 is YENEEA. The DNA of the CDR3 is TGTGCCAGCAGCTTGGGGGGGACAGGGGTCACCGGGGAGCTGTTTTTT. Translating gives CASSLGGTGVTGELFF.

The chain joins TRBV23-1 to TRBJ1-1, with D perhaps matching TRBD1 (6 bases). TRBV23-1 carries the ORF label, with uncertain function. The CDR3 loop spans 21 amino acids. Trimming took 4 bases from V and 1 from J, leaving 31 bases between them. The CDR3 reads CASSPRPPLGQRPKKNTEAFF. Written as DNA, the CDR3 is TGCGCCAGCAGTCCGCGCCCCCCCCTGGGACAACGACCGAAGAAGAACACTGAAGCTTTCTTT.

CDR3 in DNA: TGTGCCAGCAGTCCCGGGGGACCTGGAGATACGCAGTATTTT. Protein product: CASSPGGPGDTQYF. The chain couples TRBV28 to TRBJ2-3; possible D gene TRBD2, 6 bases. The CDR3 extends over 14 amino acids. V was cut by 5 bases and J by 5 bases, with 14 bases left in between. Germline CDR1 reads MDHEN; CDR2 reads SYDVKM.

The DNA for the CDR3 is TGTGCCAGCTCACCACGGCGGGACAGTAATTCACCCCTCCACTTT. As protein: CASSPRRDSNSPLHF. The chain couples TRBV18 to TRBJ1-6; TRBD1 agrees at 7 bases. Germline CDR1 reads KGHSH; CDR2 reads LQKENI. V lost 1 base to trimming and J lost 6 bases; unmatched junction nucleotides: 3. The CDR3 is made up of 15 amino acids.

The chain uses TRBV5-1 and TRBJ2-3; D is possibly TRBD2 (6 bases). Trimming shortened V by 4 bases and J by 2 bases, and 17 bases separated the two germline ends. CDR1 and CDR2 from the germline V gene are SGHRS and YFSETQ. The CDR3 extends over 16 amino acids. Here the CDR3 reads CASSPTVGGVTDTQYF. In DNA, the CDR3 is TGCGCCAGCAGCCCTACGGTCGGGGGAGTCACAGATACGCAGTATTTT.

CDR3 nucleotides: TGCGCCACAGAGTCCGGGACTAGCGGTTACACAGATACGCAGTATTTT. This codes for CATESGTSGYTDTQYF. V usage is TRBV10-2 and J usage is TRBJ2-3, with 11 bases matching TRBD2. Germline CDR1 WSHSY, CDR2 SAAADI. The J segment lost 2 bases and the V segment lost 10 bases, leaving 11 bases of the junction unmatched. The CDR3 contains 16 residues.

The V gene is TRBV9, the J gene TRBJ2-3; the match to TRBD1 covers 10 bases. The CDR3 has 14 residues. The germline CDR1 and CDR2 sequences are SGDLS and YYNGEE. The trim removed 4 bases at V and 3 bases at J, leaving 2 bases unmatched. The CDR3 protein is CASSPGQGTDTQYF. The CDR3 nucleotides read TGTGCCAGCAGCCCGGGACAGGGGACAGATACGCAGTATTTT.

The gene calls are TRBV28 and TRBJ2-7; a weak D match, TRBD1 (5 bases). Trimming cost V 6 bases and J 3 bases, with 12 bases left between them. CDR1 and CDR2 from the germline V gene are MDHEN and SYDVKM. CDR3 length: 13 amino acids. The CDR3 bases are TGTGCCAGCAGCCAACCCGACAGCTACGAGCAGTACTTC. This sequence encodes CASSQPDSYEQYF.

The rearrangement joins TRBV6-2 or TRBV6-3 to TRBJ1-5, with D possibly TRBD1 on 6 matching bases. The CDR3 sequence is 12 residues long. CDR1 and CDR2 from the germline V gene are MNHEY and SVGEGT. V gave up 0 bases and J gave up 9 bases, with 6 bases separating them. The CDR3 spells CASSYSGGPQHF. As DNA, the CDR3 is TGTGCCAGCAGTTACTCAGGGGGGCCCCAGCATTTT.

The chain couples TRBV5-4 to TRBJ2-1; a weak D match, TRBD1 (5 bases). V was pared by 2 bases and J by 6 bases, with 12 bases between. CDR3 length equals 14 residues. Germline values: CDR1 SGHNT, CDR2 YYREEE (reference sequence). CDR3: CASSLRGEFNEQFF. DNA for the CDR3: TGTGCCAGCAGCTTAAGGGGTGAGTTCAATGAGCAGTTCTTC.

The genes are TRBV12-3 or TRBV12-4 and TRBJ2-1; a possible D gene is TRBD2 (6 bases). Trimming cost V 1 base and J 13 bases, with 11 bases left between them. The CDR3 is 12 amino acids. The CDR3 loop reads CASSLVGRGQFF. The CDR3 DNA follows: TGTGCCAGCAGTTTAGTTGGGCGGGGACAGTTCTTC.

The chain uses TRBV30 and TRBJ1-2; 9 bases fit TRBD1. Germline V gene lookup returns CDR1 GTSNPN and CDR2 SVGIG (reference sequence). Trimming at V came to 3 bases and at J to 4 bases, leaving 6 bases not matched to a gene. The CDR3 spans 14 residues. CDR3 sequence reads: CAWRRTGGGYGYTF. The CDR3 bases are TGTGCCTGGAGGCGCACAGGGGGCGGCTATGGCTACACCTTC.

Notes on this clone: One end of the junction varies from germline; a read error may be responsible. The chain has TRBV6-1 and TRBJ2-7, with 10 positions matching TRBD1. The germline V gene encodes CDR1 MNHNS and CDR2 SASEGT. CDR3 length: 16 amino acids. In nucleotides, the CDR3 is TGTGCCAGCAGAGAAGCAGAGACAGGGGGCTTCTACGAGCAGTACTTC. Translated: CASREAETGGFYEQYF.

This sequence joins TRBV14 and TRBJ2-5; D unclear. CDR3 size: 15 residues. Germline CDR1 and CDR2: SGHDN and FVKESK. The germline V and J ends were trimmed by 4 bases and 2 bases, with 14 bases remaining between them. CDR3 protein: CASSRFISTQETQYF. CDR3 nucleotide sequence: TGTGCCAGCAGCCGTTTTATTTCTACGCAAGAGACCCAGTACTTC.

This chain joins TRBV19 and TRBJ1-5; 8 bases are shared with TRBD1. V shed 10 bases, J shed 4 bases, and the junction held 6 bases outside the gene matches. Germline loops: CDR1 LNHDA, CDR2 SQIVND (reference sequence). The CDR3 length is 13 residues. CDR3 in DNA: TGTGCCACCCGGACAGGGATTAATCAGCCCCAGCATTTT. Its translation: CATRTGINQPQHF.

This chain uses TRBV5-1 with TRBJ2-3; 9 nucleotides align to TRBD1. The CDR3 contains 15 residues. V was pared by 2 bases and J by 4 bases, with 5 bases of the junction left unmatched. Germline V gene sequence: CDR1 SGHRS, CDR2 YFSETQ. CDR3 in DNA: TGCGCCAGCAGCTTCTCCGGACAGGGGTCAGATACGCAGTATTTT. Its protein product is CASSFSGQGSDTQYF.

V usage is TRBV9 and J usage is TRBJ1-2; D remains ambiguous. The germline V and J ends were trimmed by 1 base and 3 bases, with 10 bases remaining between them. This CDR3 has 14 residues. Germline V gene sequence: CDR1 SGDLS, CDR2 YYNGEE. The CDR3 loop is CASSVTPQDYGYTF. The CDR3 DNA sequence: TGTGCCAGCAGCGTAACTCCTCAGGACTATGGCTACACCTTC. The variable domain in full, with the rest retrieved from reference TRBV9 and TRBJ1-2, is DSGVTQTPKHLITATGQRVTLRCSPRSGDLSVYWYQQSLDQGLQFLIQYYNGEERAKGNILERFSAQQFPDLHSELNLSSLELGDSALYFCASSVTPQDYGYTFGSGTRLTVV.

The chain recombines TRBV19 with TRBJ1-1; weak D call: TRBD1 (6 bases). Trimming pared 3 bases from V and 4 bases from J, leaving 12 bases between. Germline values: CDR1 LNHDA, CDR2 SQIVND (reference sequence). The CDR3 contains 14 residues. The CDR3 sequence: CASSITGRITEAFF. The CDR3 DNA sequence: TGTGCCAGTAGTATTACAGGGCGAATCACTGAAGCTTTCTTT.